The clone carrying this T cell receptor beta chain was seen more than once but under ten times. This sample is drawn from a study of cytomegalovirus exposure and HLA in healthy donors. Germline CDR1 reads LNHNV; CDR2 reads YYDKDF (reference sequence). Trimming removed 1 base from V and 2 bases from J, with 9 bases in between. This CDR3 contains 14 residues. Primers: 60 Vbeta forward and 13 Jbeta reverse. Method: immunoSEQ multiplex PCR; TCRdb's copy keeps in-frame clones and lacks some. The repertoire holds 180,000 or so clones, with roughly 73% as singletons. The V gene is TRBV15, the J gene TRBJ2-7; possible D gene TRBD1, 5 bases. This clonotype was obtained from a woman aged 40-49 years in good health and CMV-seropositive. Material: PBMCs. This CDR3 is CATSRAARAYEQYF. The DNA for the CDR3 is TGTGCCACCAGCAGAGCCGCCAGGGCCTACGAGCAGTACTTC.